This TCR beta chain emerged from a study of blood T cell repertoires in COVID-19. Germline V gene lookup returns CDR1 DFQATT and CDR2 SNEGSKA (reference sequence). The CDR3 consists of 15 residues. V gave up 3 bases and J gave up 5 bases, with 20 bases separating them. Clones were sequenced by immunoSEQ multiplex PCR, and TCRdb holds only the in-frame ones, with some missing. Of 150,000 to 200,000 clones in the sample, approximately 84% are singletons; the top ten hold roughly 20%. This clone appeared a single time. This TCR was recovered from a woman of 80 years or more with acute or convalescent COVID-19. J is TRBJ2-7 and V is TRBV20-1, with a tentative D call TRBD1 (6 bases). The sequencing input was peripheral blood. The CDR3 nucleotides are TGCAGTGCTAGTGGGGGCTGGGCGTTGTCCGACGAGCAGTACTTC. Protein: CSASGGWALSDEQYF.